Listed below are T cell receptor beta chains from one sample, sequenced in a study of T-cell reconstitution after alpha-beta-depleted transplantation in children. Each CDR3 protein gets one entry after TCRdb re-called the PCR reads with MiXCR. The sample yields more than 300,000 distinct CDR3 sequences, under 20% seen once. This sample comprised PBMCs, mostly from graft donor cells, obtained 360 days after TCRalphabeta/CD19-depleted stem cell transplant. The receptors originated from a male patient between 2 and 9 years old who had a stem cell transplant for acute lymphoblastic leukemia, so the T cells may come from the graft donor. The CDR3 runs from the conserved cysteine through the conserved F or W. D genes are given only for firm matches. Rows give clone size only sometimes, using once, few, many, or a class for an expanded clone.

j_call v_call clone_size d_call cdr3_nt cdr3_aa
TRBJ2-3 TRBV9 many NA TGTGCCAGCAGCGTAGTCGGGACCCTCACAGATACGCAGTATTTT CASSVVGTLTDTQYF
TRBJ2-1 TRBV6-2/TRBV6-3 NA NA TGTGCCAGCAGGCCGACTAGATTAACTTCGGCCTACAATGAGCAGTTCTTC CASRPTRLTSAYNEQFF
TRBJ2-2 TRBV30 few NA TGTGCCTGGAGGAGATCTGGGGAGCTGTTTTTT CAWRRSGELFF
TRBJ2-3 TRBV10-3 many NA TGTGCCACCGGCACAGATACGCAGTATTTT CATGTDTQYF
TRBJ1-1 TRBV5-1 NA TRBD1 TGCGCCAGCAGCTGGGGACCGGGACAGGGGGCGATTGCTGAAGCTTTCTTT CASSWGPGQGAIAEAFF
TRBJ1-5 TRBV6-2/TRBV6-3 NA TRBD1 TGTGCCAGCAGTTACCCCGGGACAGCAAGCAATCAGCCCCAGCATTTT CASSYPGTASNQPQHF
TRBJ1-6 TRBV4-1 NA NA TGCGCCAGCAGCCCAGTCGGGGATAATTCACCCCTCCACTTT CASSPVGDNSPLHF
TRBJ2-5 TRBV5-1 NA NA TGCGCCAGCAGCTTGATCAGTGCGGAGACCCAGTACTTC CASSLISAETQYF
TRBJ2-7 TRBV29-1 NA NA TGCAGCGCCAGTCTTGGGTCCTACGAGCAGTACTTC CSASLGSYEQYF
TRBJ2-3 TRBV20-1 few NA TGCAGTGCAAACGGGGGCAGTTTTAGCACAGATACGCAGTATTTT CSANGGSFSTDTQYF
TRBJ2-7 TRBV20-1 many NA TGCAGTGCTAGCGGGACCTCATACGAGCAGTACTTC CSASGTSYEQYF
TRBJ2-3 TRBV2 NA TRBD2 TGTGCCAGCAGTTATAGCGGGAGGCCAGATACGCAGTATTTT CASSYSGRPDTQYF
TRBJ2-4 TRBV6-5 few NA TGTGCCAGCAGTAACGCGCGGGACAAGGAGGTGTTC CASSNARDKEVF
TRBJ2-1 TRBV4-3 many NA TGCGCCAGCAGCCAAGGGCGGATAGTTTTCTTAGGGTTTACGGACGGGTTCTTC CASSQGRIVFLGFTDGFF
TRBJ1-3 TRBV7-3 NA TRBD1 TGTGCCAGCAGCTTAACGGGGACAGGTCAGGGAAACACCATATATTTT CASSLTGTGQGNTIYF
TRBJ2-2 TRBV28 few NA TGTGCCAGCAGTTTACAGTCCGGGGAGCTGTTTTTT CASSLQSGELFF
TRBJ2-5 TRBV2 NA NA TGTGCCACGGAAGGGAGCCGAGATTTAGAGACCCAGTACTTC CATEGSRDLETQYF
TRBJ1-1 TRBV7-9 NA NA TGTGCCAGCAGCCGCCTCGTACAGGGGAACACTGAAGCTTTCTTT CASSRLVQGNTEAFF
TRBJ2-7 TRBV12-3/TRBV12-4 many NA TGTGCCAGCAGTTTATTCCCTCAACACTACGAGCAGTACTTC CASSLFPQHYEQYF
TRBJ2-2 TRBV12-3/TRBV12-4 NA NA TGTGCCAGCAGTTTTTGGGATTGGGGCACCGGGGAGCTGTTTTTT CASSFWDWGTGELFF
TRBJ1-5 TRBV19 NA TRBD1 TGTGCCTGCCACAGGGGGTCCTATAGCAATCAGCCCCAGCATTTT CACHRGSYSNQPQHF
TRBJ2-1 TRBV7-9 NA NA TGTGCCAGCAACCCTAAGGGGGGTAGCTCCTACAATGAGCAGTTCTTC CASNPKGGSSYNEQFF
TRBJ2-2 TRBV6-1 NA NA TGTGCCAGCAACCGGCAGGGGTGGAACACCGGGGAGCTGTTTTTT CASNRQGWNTGELFF
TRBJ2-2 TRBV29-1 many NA TGCAGCGTTGGAGGGGGTACCGGGGCAACCCCCGGGGAGCTGTTTTTT CSVGGGTGATPGELFF
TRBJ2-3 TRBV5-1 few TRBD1 TGCGCCAGCAGACAGCGCCTCCGGACAGGGGGCTCGGATACGCAGTATTTT CASRQRLRTGGSDTQYF
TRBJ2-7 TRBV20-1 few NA TGCAGTGCTACGGGACCGAATTCCTACGAGCAGTACTTC CSATGPNSYEQYF
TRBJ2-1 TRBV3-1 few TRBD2 TGTGCCAGCAGCCGCGGGACTAGCAATGAGCAGTTCTTC CASSRGTSNEQFF
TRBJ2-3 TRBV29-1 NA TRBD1 TGCAGCGTTGAAGGCAGGGGGCGGGTGGATACGCAGTATTTT CSVEGRGRVDTQYF
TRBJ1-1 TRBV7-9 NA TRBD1 TGTGCCAGCAGCCATTTGCCGAATCCGACAGGGTTCGCTGAAGCTTTCTTT CASSHLPNPTGFAEAFF
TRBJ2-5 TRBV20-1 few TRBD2 TGCAGTGCTGGTAGCGGGAGGGCCGGGGAGACCCAGTACTTC CSAGSGRAGETQYF
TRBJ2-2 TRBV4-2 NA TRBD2 TGTGCCAGCAGCCAAGAAGGACTAGCGGGAGGCCGGGCCGGGGAGCTGTTTTTT CASSQEGLAGGRAGELFF
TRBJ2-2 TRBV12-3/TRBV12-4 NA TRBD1 TGTGCCAGCAGTTCCCGATCGGACAGGGGGGGCGACACCGGGGAGCTGTTTTTT CASSSRSDRGGDTGELFF
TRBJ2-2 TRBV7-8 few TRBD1 TGTGCCAGCAGCTTAGTGGGACAGGACACCGGGGAGCTGTTTTTT CASSLVGQDTGELFF
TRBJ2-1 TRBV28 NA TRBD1 TGTGCCAGCAGGACCCGGGACAGAATCTACAATGAGCAGTTCTTC CASRTRDRIYNEQFF
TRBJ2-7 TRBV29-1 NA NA TGCAGCGTTGGTCACAGCTACGAGCAGTACTTC CSVGHSYEQYF
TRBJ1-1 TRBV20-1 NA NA TGCAGTGCTCGGACTTCACGGAACACTGAAGCTTTCTTT CSARTSRNTEAFF
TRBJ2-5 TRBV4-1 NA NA TGCGCCAGCAGCCAAGGGGAAAGTAGGGAGACCCAGTACTTC CASSQGESRETQYF
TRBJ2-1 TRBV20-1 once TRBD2 TGCAGTGCTAGAGATCCCTTCCAGACTAGCGGTCAGCAGTTCTTC CSARDPFQTSGQQFF
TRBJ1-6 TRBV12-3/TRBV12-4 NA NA TGTGCCAGCAGCCCCCCGGGCTCACCCCTCCACTTT CASSPPGSPLHF
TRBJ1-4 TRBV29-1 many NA TGCAGCGCGACAGCTCATGAAAAACTGTTTTTT CSATAHEKLFF
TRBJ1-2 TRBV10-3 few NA TGTGCCATCAAGGCCCTTGGGGGGAATGGCTACACCTTC CAIKALGGNGYTF
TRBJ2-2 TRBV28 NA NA TGTGCCAGCAGTTGGGCCTCTTCTGATACCGGGGAGCTGTTTTTT CASSWASSDTGELFF
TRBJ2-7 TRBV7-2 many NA TGTGCCAGCAGCTTAGGACAGGCGTTCTCCTACGAGCAGTACTTC CASSLGQAFSYEQYF
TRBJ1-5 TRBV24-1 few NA TGTGCCACCAGTGGGCAGGGGAGAAATCAGCCCCAGCATTTT CATSGQGRNQPQHF
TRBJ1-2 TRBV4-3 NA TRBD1 TGCGCCAGCAGCCGGGACAGGGTGAACTATGGCTACACCTTC CASSRDRVNYGYTF
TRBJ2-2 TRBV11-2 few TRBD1 TGTGCCAGCAGCTCGACAGGGGCGAACACCGGGGAGCTGTTTTTT CASSSTGANTGELFF
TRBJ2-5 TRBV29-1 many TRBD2 TGCAGCGTTGCGGGGGGACTCCTGGGGGGAGAGACCCAGTACTTC CSVAGGLLGGETQYF
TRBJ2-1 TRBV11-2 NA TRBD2 TGTGCCAGCAGCTCCCTAGGACTGCGGCGGGAGTTCGATGAGCAGTTCTTC CASSSLGLRREFDEQFF
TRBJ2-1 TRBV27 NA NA TGTGCCAGCAGTTACGGGGGAGGCTATGAGCAGTTCTTC CASSYGGGYEQFF
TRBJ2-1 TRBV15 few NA TGTGCCACCAGCTTCGGGACACCTAATGAGCAGTTCTTC CATSFGTPNEQFF
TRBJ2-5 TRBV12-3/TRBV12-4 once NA TGTGCCAGCAGTACCTTGAGGGGTTCGGAGACCCAGTACTTC CASSTLRGSETQYF
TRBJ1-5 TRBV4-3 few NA TGCGCCAGCAGCCAAGATAGCGGGGAACAGTACAATCAGCCCCAGCATTTT CASSQDSGEQYNQPQHF
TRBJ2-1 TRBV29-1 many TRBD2 TGCAGCGTTGGAGGCGGGAGAGGTAATGAGCAGTTCTTC CSVGGGRGNEQFF
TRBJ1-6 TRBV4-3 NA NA TGCGCCAGCAGCCAGCGAGCACAGGGAAACTCACCCCTCCACTTT CASSQRAQGNSPLHF